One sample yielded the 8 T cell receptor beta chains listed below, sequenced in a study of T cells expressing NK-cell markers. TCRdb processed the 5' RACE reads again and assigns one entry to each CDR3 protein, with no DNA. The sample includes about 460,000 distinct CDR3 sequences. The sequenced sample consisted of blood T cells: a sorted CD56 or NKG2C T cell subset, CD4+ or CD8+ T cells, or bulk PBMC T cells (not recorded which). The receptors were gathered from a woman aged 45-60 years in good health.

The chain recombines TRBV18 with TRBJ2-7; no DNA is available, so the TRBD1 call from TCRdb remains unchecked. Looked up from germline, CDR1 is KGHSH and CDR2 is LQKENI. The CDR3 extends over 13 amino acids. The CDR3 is CASSINPTGEQYF.

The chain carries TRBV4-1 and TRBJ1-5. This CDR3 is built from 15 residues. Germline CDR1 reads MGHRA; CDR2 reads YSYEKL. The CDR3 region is CASSQASGGNQPQHF.

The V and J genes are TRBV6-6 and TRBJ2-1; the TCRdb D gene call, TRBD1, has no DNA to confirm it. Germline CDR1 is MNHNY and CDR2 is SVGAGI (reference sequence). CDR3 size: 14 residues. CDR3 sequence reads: CASMGQGGYNEQFF.

CDR3 loop: CASSLAVGSSSYNEQFF. This rearrangement joins TRBV5-1 to TRBJ2-1. The CDR3 is 17 residues long. Germline loops: CDR1 SGHRS, CDR2 YFSETQ.

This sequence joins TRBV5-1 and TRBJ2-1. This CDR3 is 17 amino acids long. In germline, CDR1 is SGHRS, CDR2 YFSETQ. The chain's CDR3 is CASSSGILASSYNEQFF.

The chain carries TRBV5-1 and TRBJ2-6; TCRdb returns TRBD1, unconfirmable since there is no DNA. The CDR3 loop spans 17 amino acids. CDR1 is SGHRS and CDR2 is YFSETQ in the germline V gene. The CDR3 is CASRWGLATAGANVLTF.

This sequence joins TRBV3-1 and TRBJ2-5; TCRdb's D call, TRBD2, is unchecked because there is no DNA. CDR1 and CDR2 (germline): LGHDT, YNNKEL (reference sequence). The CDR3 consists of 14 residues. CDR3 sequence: CASSQRGLKETQYF.

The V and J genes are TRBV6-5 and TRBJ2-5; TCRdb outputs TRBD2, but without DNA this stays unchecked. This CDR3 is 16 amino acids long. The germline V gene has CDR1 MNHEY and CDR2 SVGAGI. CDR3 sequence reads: CASSYTELAGQETQYF.